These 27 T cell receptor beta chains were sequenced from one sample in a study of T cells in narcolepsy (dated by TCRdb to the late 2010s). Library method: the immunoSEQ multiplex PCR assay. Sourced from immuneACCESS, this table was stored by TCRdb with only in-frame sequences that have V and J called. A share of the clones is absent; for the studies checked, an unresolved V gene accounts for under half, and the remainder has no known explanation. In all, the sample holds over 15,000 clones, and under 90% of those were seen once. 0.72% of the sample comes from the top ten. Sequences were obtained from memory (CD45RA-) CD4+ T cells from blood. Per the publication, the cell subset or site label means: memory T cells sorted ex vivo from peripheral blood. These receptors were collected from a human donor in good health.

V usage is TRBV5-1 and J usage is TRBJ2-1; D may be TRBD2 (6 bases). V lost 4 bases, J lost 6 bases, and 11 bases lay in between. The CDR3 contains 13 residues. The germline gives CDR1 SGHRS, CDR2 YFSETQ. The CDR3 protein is CASSLGLSNEQFF. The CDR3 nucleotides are TGCGCCAGCAGCCTGGGACTCTCCAATGAGCAGTTCTTC.

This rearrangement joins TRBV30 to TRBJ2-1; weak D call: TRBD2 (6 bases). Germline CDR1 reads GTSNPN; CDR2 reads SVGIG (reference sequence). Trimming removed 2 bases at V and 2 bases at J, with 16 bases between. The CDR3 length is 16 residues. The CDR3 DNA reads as TGTGCCTGGAGTAAAACTCGGAGGGCCCCCTACAATGAGCAGTTCTTC. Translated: CAWSKTRRAPYNEQFF.

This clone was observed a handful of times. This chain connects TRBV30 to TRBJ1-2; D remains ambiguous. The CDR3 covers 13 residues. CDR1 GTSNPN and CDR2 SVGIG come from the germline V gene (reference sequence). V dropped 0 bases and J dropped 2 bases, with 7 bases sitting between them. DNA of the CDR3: TGTGCCTGGAGTGTCCAGCTGAACTATGGCTACACCTTC. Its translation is CAWSVQLNYGYTF.

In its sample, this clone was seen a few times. The CDR3 sequence is CAWSTGPNTEAFF. CDR3 bases: TGTGCCTGGAGCACAGGGCCGAACACTGAAGCTTTCTTT. V is TRBV30 and J is TRBJ1-1, with D possibly TRBD1 on 6 matching bases. The CDR3 has 13 residues. V lost 3 bases and J lost 1, with 9 bases in between. Germline V CDR1 and CDR2: GTSNPN, SVGIG (reference sequence).

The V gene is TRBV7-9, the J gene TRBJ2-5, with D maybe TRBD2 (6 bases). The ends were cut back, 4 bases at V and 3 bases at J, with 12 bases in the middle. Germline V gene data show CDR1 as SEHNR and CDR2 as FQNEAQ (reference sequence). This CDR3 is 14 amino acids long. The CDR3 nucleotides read TGTGCCAGCAGCTCTTGGCGGGACGAAGAGACCCAGTACTTC. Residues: CASSSWRDEETQYF.

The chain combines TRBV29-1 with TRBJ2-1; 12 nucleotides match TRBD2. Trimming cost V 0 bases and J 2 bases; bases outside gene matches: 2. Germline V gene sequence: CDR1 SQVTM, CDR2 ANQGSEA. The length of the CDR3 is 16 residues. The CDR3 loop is CSVEDRTSGAYNEQFF. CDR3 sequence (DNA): TGCAGCGTTGAAGACCGGACTAGCGGGGCCTACAATGAGCAGTTCTTC.

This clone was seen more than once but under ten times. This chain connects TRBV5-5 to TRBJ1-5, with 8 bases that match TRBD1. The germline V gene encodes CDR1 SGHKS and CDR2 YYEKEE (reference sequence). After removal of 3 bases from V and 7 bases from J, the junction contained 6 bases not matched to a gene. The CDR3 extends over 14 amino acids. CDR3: CASSSTGVRQPQHF. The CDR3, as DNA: TGTGCCAGCAGCTCGACAGGGGTGAGACAGCCCCAGCATTTT.

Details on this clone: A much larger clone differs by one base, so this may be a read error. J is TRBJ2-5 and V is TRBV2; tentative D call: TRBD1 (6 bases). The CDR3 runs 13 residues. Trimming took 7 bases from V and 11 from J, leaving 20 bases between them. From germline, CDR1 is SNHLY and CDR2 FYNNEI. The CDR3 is CASTWTVPWEQYF. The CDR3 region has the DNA TGTGCCAGCACCTGGACAGTGCCGTGGGAGCAGTACTTC.

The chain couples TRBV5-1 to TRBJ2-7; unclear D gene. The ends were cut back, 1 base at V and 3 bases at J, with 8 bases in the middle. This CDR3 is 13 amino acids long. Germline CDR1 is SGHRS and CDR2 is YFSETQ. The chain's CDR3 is CASSLLGDYEQYF. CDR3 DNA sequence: TGCGCCAGCAGCTTGTTGGGTGACTACGAGCAGTACTTC.

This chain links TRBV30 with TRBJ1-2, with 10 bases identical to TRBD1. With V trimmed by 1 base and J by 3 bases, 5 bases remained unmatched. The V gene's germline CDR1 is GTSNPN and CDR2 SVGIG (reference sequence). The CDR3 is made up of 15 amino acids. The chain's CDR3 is CAWSGDRGGDYGYTF. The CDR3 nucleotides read TGTGCCTGGAGTGGGGACAGGGGAGGTGACTATGGCTACACCTTC.

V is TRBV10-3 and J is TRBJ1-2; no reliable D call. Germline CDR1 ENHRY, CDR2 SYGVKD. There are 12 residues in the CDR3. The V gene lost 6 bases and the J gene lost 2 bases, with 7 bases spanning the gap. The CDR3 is CAIRKDNYGYTF. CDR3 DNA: TGTGCCATCAGGAAGGACAACTATGGCTACACCTTC.

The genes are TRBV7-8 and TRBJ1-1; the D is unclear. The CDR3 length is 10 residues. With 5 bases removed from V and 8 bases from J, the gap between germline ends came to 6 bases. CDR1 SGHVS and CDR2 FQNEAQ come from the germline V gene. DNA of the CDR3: TGTGCCAGCAGCCACGAGGAAGCTTTCTTT. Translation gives CASSHEEAFF.

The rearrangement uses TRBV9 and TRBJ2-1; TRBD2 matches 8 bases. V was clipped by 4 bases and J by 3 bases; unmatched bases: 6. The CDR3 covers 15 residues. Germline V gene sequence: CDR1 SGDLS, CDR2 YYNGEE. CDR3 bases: TGTGCCAGCAGCTTTAGCGGGGACGACTACAATGAGCAGTTCTTC. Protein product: CASSFSGDDYNEQFF.

The CDR3 here is CASSVGVGRTYEQYF. The CDR3, as DNA: TGTGCCAGCAGCGTAGGGGTCGGGAGAACCTACGAGCAGTACTTC. The rearrangement joins TRBV9 to TRBJ2-5; tentative D call: TRBD2 (6 bases). With the DNA end fitting TRBJ2-7 better, the J assignment may be wrong. The CDR3 is 15 amino acids. The germline V gene encodes CDR1 SGDLS and CDR2 YYNGEE.

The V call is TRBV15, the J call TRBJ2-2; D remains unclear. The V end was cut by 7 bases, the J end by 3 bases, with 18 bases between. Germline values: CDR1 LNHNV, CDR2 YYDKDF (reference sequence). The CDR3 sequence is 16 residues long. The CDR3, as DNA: TGTGCCACCAAACAAGGCCCTCCCCGGGACACCGGGGAGCTGTTTTTT. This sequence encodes CATKQGPPRDTGELFF. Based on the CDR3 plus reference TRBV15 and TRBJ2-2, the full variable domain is DAMVIQNPRYQVTQFGKPVTLSCSQTLNHNVMYWYQQKSSQAPKLLFHYYDKDFNNEADTPDNFQSRRPNTSFCFLDIRSPGLGDTAMYLCATKQGPPRDTGELFFGEGSRLTVL.

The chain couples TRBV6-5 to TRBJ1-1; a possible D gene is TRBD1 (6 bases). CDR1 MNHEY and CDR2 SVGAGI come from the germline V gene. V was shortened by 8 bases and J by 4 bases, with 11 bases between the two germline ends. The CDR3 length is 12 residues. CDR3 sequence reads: CASGRGVTEAFF. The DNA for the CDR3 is TGTGCCAGCGGCAGGGGTGTCACTGAAGCTTTCTTT.

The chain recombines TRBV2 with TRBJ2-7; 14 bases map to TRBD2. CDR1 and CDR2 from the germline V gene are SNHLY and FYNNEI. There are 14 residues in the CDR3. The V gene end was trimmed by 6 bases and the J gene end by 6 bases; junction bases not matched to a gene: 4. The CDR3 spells CASRRGLAGVEQYF. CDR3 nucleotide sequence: TGTGCCAGCAGGAGGGGACTAGCGGGAGTCGAGCAGTACTTC.

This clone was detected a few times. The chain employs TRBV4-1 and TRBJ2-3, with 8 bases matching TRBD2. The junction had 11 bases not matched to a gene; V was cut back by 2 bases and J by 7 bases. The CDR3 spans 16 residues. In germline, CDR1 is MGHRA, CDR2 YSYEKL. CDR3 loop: CASSQNSGTSINTQYF. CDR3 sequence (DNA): TGCGCCAGCAGCCAAAATAGCGGGACTAGTATCAATACGCAGTATTTT.

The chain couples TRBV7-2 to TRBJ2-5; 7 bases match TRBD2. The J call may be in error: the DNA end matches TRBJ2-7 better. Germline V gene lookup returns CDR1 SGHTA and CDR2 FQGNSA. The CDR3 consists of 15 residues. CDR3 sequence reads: CASSLSGATTYEQYF. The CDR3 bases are TGTGCCAGCAGCTTAAGCGGGGCGACTACCTACGAGCAGTACTTC.

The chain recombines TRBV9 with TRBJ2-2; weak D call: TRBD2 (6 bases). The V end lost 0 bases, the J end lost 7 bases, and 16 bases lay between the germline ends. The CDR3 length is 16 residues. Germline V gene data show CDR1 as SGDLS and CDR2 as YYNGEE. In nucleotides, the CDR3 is TGTGCCAGCAGCGTAGCTTTGAGTAGGCGGGACGGGGAGCTGTTTTTT. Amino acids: CASSVALSRRDGELFF.

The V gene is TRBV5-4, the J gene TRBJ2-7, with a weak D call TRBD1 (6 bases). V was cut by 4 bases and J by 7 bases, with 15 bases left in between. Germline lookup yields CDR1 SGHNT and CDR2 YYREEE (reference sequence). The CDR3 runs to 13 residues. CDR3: CASSQMGAGEQYF. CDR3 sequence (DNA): TGTGCCAGCAGCCAAATGGGGGCTGGGGAGCAGTACTTC.

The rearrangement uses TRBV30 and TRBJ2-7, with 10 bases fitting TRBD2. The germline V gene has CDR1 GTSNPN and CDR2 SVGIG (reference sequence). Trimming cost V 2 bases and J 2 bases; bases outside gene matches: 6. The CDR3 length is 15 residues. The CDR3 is CAWSFGTSEAYEQYF. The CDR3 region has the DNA TGTGCCTGGAGTTTCGGGACTAGCGAGGCCTACGAGCAGTACTTC.

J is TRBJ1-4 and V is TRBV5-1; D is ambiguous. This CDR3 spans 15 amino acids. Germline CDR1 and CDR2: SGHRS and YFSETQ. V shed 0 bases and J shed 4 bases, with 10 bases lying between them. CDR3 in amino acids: CASSLEGGLNEKLFF. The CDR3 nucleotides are TGCGCCAGCAGCTTGGAAGGAGGGCTTAATGAAAAACTGTTTTTT.

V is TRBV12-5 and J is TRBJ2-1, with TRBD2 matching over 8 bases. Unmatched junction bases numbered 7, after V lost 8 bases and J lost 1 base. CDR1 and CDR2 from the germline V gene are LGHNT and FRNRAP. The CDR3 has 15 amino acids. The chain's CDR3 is CASMAGGPSYNEQFF. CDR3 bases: TGTGCTAGTATGGCGGGGGGCCCATCCTACAATGAGCAGTTCTTC.

The CDR3, as DNA: TGTGCCAGCAGCGTAGGCATAGTCACCGGGGAGCTGTTTTTT. Protein sequence: CASSVGIVTGELFF. The chain employs TRBV9 and TRBJ2-2; no reliable D call. This CDR3 spans 14 amino acids. Germline CDR1 reads SGDLS; CDR2 reads YYNGEE. V was cut by 0 bases and J by 4 bases, with 7 bases left in between.

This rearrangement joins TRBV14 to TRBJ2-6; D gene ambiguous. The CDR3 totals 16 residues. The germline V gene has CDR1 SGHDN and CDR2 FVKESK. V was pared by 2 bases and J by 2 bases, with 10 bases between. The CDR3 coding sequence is TGTGCCAGCAGCCAATGGCGTGCGGCTGGGGCCAACGTCCTGACTTTC. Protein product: CASSQWRAAGANVLTF.

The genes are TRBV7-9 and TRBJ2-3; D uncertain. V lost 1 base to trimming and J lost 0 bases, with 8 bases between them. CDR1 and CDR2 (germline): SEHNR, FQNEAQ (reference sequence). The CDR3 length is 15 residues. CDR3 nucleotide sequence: TGTGCCAGCAGCTTAGTTCTGGGGAGCACAGATACGCAGTATTTT. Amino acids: CASSLVLGSTDTQYF. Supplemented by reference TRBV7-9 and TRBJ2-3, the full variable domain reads DTGVSQNPRHKITKRGQNVTFRCDPISEHNRLYWYRQTLGQGPEFLTYFQNEAQLEKSRLLSDRFSAERPKGSFSTLEIQRTEQGDSAMYLCASSLVLGSTDTQYFGPGTRLTVL.